This T cell receptor beta chain was observed in a study of radiotherapy plus CTLA-4 blockade in lung cancer. Study background: Disease control reached more than 25%, with objective responses in approximately 17%. Study-wide points: The authors reported that early blood T cell clone dynamics, with interferon-beta, best predicted response.

With regard to this clone: Its specificity is unknown.

The data were produced by immunoSEQ multiplex PCR, yet TCRdb's version contains in-frame clones alone and is incomplete. Counted here are some 96,000 clones, 85% to 90% occurring once; the ten biggest clones make up 4.5% to 6%. Sample: peripheral blood, taken from a patient treated with radiotherapy plus ipilimumab. This sequence originates from a human donor with non-small cell lung cancer that progressed on radiotherapy plus ipilimumab.

DNA for the CDR3: TGTGCCAGCAGCTTAGCGCTAAGGGGGGAAGGCGGCTACACCTTC. As protein: CASSLALRGEGGYTF. The gene calls are TRBV7-2 and TRBJ1-2; D possibly corresponds to TRBD1 (6 bases). V lost 0 bases to trimming and J lost 8 bases, with 16 bases between them. This CDR3 is 15 amino acids long. The germline CDR1 and CDR2 sequences are SGHTA and FQGNSA.